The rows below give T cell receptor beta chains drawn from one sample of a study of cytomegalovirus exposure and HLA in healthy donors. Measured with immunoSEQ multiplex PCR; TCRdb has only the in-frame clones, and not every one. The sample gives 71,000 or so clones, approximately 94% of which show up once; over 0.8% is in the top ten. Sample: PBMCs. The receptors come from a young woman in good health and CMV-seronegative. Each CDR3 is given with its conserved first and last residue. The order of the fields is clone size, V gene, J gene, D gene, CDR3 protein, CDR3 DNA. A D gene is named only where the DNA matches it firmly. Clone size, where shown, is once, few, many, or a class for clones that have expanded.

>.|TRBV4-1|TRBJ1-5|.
CASSQEVGAGQPQHF
TGCGCCAGCAGCCAAGAAGTGGGGGCGGGTCAGCCCCAGCATTTT
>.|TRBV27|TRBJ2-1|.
CASRGTYNEQFF
TGTGCCAGCCGTGGGACTTACAATGAGCAGTTCTTC
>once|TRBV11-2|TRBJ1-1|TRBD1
CASSSHRGPNTEAFF
TGTGCCAGCAGCTCACACAGGGGGCCGAACACTGAAGCTTTCTTT
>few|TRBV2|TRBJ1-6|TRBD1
CASRSGQGSNSPLHF
TGTGCCAGCAGGTCAGGACAGGGTTCTAATTCACCCCTCCACTTT
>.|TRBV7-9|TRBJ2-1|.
CASSQGHHTNNEQFF
TGTGCCAGCAGCCAAGGACATCACACTAACAATGAGCAGTTCTTC
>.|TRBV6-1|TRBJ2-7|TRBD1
CASNRGTGDGEQYF
TGTGCCAGCAATCGTGGGACAGGGGACGGCGAGCAGTACTTC
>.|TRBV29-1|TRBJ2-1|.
CSGRLDSYNEQFF
TGCAGCGGACGACTAGACTCCTACAATGAGCAGTTCTTC
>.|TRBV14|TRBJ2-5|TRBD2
CASSQETLAGSETQYF
TGTGCCAGCAGCCAAGAAACGCTAGCGGGATCAGAGACCCAGTACTTC
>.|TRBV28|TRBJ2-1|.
CASSPTREQFF
TGTGCCAGCAGTCCGACAAGGGAGCAGTTCTTC
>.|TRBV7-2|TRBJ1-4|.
CASSPGLWDEKLFF
TGTGCCAGCAGCCCGGGACTTTGGGACGAAAAACTGTTTTTT
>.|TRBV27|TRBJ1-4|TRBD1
CASSGQGWGKLFF
TGTGCCAGCAGCGGACAGGGATGGGGAAAACTGTTTTTT
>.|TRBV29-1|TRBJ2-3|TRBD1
CSVNGQGRTDTQYF
TGCAGCGTCAACGGACAGGGGCGCACAGATACGCAGTATTTT
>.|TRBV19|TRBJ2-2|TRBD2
CASSRLATGHTGELFF
TGTGCCAGTAGTAGACTAGCGACAGGACACACCGGGGAGCTGTTTTTT
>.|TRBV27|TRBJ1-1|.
CASSINTGTEAFF
TGTGCCAGCAGTATCAACACGGGCACTGAAGCTTTCTTT
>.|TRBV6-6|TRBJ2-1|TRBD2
CASRLTSGRLNEQFF
TGTGCCAGCAGGCTGACTAGCGGGAGATTGAATGAGCAGTTCTTC
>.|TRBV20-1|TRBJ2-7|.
CSASTSYEQYF
TGCAGTGCTAGCACAAGCTACGAGCAGTACTTC
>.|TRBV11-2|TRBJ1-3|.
CASSATGSSGNTIYF
TGTGCCAGCAGCGCAACAGGGAGCTCTGGAAACACCATATATTTT
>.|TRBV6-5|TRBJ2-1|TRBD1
CASSPGQGLRGEQFF
TGTGCCAGCAGCCCGGGACAGGGCCTTCGGGGTGAGCAGTTCTTC
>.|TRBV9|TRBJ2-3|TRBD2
CASSSTRGADTQYF
TGTGCCAGCAGCTCTACACGGGGGGCAGATACGCAGTATTTT
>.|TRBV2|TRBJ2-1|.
CASSETLMTKYNEQFF
TGTGCCAGCAGTGAAACGCTGATGACAAAATACAATGAGCAGTTCTTC
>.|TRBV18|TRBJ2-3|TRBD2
CASSPPGLAGGGTDTQYF
TGTGCCAGCTCACCCCCGGGACTAGCGGGAGGTGGCACAGATACGCAGTATTTT
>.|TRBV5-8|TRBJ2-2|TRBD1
CASSPGQITGELFF
TGTGCCAGCAGCCCGGGACAGATCACCGGGGAGCTGTTTTTT
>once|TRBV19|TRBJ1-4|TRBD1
CASSKGQGNEKLFF
TGTGCCAGTAGTAAGGGACAGGGAAATGAAAAACTGTTTTTT
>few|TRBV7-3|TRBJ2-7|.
CASSLECYEQYF
TGTGCCAGCAGCTTAGAGTGCTACGAGCAGTACTTC